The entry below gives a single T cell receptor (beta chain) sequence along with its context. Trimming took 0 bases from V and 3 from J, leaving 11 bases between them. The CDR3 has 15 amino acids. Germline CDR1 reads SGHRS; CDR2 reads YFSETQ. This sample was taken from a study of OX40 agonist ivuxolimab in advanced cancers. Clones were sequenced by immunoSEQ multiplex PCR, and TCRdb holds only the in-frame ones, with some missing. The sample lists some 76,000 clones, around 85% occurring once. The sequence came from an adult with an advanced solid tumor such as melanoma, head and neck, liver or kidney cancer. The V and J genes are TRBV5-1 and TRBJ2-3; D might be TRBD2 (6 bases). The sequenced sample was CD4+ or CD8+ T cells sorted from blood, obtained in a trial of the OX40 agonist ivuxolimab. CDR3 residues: CASSLDWGETDTQYF. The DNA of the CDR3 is TGCGCCAGCAGCTTGGATTGGGGGGAGACAGATACGCAGTATTTT.